This TCR beta chain stems from a study of beta chain features in type 1 diabetes. The overall study: The number of sorted cells examined across all samples was around 98 million. Study observations and caveats: There were fewer insertions and more deletions at the VDJ junctions of type 1 diabetes patients.

CD45RO/CCR7/CD25/CD127/CD95/CD27 separated CD4+ naive, central memory, regulatory and stem cell-like memory cells by sorting. Germline CDR1 SEHNR, CDR2 FQNEAQ (reference sequence). Losses at the gene ends were 6 bases for V and 1 base for J; bases not matched to a gene: 3. The CDR3 has 15 amino acids. With regard to this clone: Its antigen is undetermined.

The sequenced template was cDNA made from the entire isolated RNA. About 3.57 million reads per sample were averaged for naive, central memory and regulatory samples. Some clones are missing from TCRdb's copy, which holds only in-frame ones; the method was immunoSEQ multiplex PCR. The table has around 500,000 clones, about 32% seen once; the top ten hold around 0.065%. The receptor comes from a man between 18 and 29 years old in good health. Sequencing was carried out using naive CD4+ T cells from blood. The rearrangement uses TRBV7-9 and TRBJ2-3; 11 bases line up with TRBD2. As DNA, the CDR3 is TGTGCCAGCAGTTTACTAGCGGGAGGCACAGATACGCAGTATTTT. Translated, it gives CASSLLAGGTDTQYF.